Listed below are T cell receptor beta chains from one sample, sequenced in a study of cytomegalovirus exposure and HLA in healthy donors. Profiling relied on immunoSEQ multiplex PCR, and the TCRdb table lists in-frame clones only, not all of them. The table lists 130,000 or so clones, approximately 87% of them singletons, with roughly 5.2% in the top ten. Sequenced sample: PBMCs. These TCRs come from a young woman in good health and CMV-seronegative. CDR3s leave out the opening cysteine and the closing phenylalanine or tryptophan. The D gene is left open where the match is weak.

AISESKGQGREKLF | TRBD1 | 14 | TRBJ1-4 | TRBV10-3
ASSFRGGRTEAF | NA | 12 | TRBJ1-1 | TRBV28
ATSIDFNEQF | NA | 10 | TRBJ2-1 | TRBV15
ASSLYSNRGRVRTEAF | TRBD1 | 16 | TRBJ1-1 | TRBV5-1
ASSYRRQGAELF | TRBD1 | 12 | TRBJ2-2 | TRBV6-5
ASSSPGTGVNYGYT | TRBD1 | 14 | TRBJ1-2 | TRBV7-2
ASSRQGSNTEAF | TRBD1 | 12 | TRBJ1-1 | TRBV6-5
ASSLRGGSGANVLT | NA | 14 | TRBJ2-6 | TRBV4-3
ASSPGGGLYEQY | TRBD2 | 12 | TRBJ2-7 | TRBV18
ASSEGGNYEQY | NA | 11 | TRBJ2-7 | TRBV2
ASSLGTGAGNTIY | TRBD1 | 13 | TRBJ1-3 | TRBV11-2
ASSTELAGVRFNEQF | TRBD2 | 15 | TRBJ2-1 | TRBV5-4
ASGRQGGGTGELF | TRBD1 | 13 | TRBJ2-2 | TRBV5-1
ASSLGSSYSNQPQH | NA | 14 | TRBJ1-5 | TRBV11-2
ASSLLGGGGTSGSFGELF | TRBD2 | 18 | TRBJ2-2 | TRBV7-6
ASSLQGYGYT | NA | 10 | TRBJ1-2 | TRBV28
AITNRGDGTGELF | TRBD1 | 13 | TRBJ2-2 | TRBV10-3
ASSVAAGAYEQY | TRBD2 | 12 | TRBJ2-7 | TRBV2
ASTPADRGQVEQY | TRBD1 | 13 | TRBJ2-7 | TRBV6-5
ASSLYGQEIDNQPQH | TRBD1 | 15 | TRBJ1-5 | TRBV27
ASRNKALDIGGTNEKLF | NA | 17 | TRBJ1-4 | TRBV4-1
ASSPGLAGLSSYNEQF | TRBD2 | 16 | TRBJ2-1 | TRBV7-8
ASSLAGGTQY | TRBD2 | 10 | TRBJ2-3 | TRBV28
ASTPTGAGTGELF | TRBD1 | 13 | TRBJ2-2 | TRBV9
ASSFSWTGMTSEQY | TRBD1 | 14 | TRBJ2-7 | TRBV28
ASSLRDKTEKLF | NA | 12 | TRBJ1-4 | TRBV9
ASSQMDRVKETQY | TRBD1 | 13 | TRBJ2-5 | TRBV4-2
ASSRGLAGAYEQY | TRBD2 | 13 | TRBJ2-7 | TRBV5-1
ASSISGDYNEQF | NA | 12 | TRBJ2-1 | TRBV19
ASSLQGQLYSGNTIY | TRBD1 | 15 | TRBJ1-3 | TRBV28
ASSYGLAGGSGPGELF | TRBD2 | 16 | TRBJ2-2 | TRBV7-2
ASSLTLRTGFMNTEAF | TRBD1 | 16 | TRBJ1-1 | TRBV5-1
ASSTHIQGKNH | NA | 11 | TRBJ1-5 | TRBV6-1
ASSLGPSYNEQF | NA | 12 | TRBJ2-1 | TRBV5-4
ASRITGRDSPLH | NA | 12 | TRBJ1-6 | TRBV7-9
ASSSHKGQRFTNYGYT | TRBD1 | 16 | TRBJ1-2 | TRBV28
ASSIDPVRFEAF | NA | 12 | TRBJ1-1 | TRBV19
ASSLDRVDTEAF | NA | 12 | TRBJ1-1 | TRBV5-1
ASSVGIGGSPETQY | NA | 14 | TRBJ2-5 | TRBV9
ASSKTSGTIKEQC | TRBD2 | 13 | TRBJ2-7 | TRBV6-6
ASSTPRGMNTEAF | NA | 13 | TRBJ1-1 | TRBV7-2
ASSEGLWGSANTGELF | NA | 16 | TRBJ2-2 | TRBV25-1
ASSVTGANTEAF | TRBD1 | 12 | TRBJ1-1 | TRBV5-1
ASSEPGTGGRVPYGYT | TRBD1 | 16 | TRBJ1-2 | TRBV10-1
ASSQDYGTHYNEQF | NA | 14 | TRBJ2-1 | TRBV4-2
SVECRDSYEQY | NA | 11 | TRBJ2-7 | TRBV29-1
ASSHEDQAF | NA | 9 | TRBJ1-1 | TRBV7-9
ASRQGAPGNTIY | TRBD1 | 12 | TRBJ1-3 | TRBV5-1
ASSGSSQGDQPQH | NA | 13 | TRBJ1-5 | TRBV9
ASSQVAGTEAF | NA | 11 | TRBJ1-1 | TRBV14
ASSLLDRNTEAF | NA | 12 | TRBJ1-1 | TRBV5-6